This T cell receptor (beta chain) was retrieved from a study of blood T cell repertoires in COVID-19. Overall study context: The study drew acute and convalescent COVID-19 samples from the United States, Italy and Spain. The analysed material was cDNA or gDNA that came from T cells, B-cell-depleted T cells, or PBMCs.

With V trimmed by 4 bases and J by 4 bases, 10 bases remained unmatched. This CDR3 has 16 residues. Per germline, CDR1 MNHEY and CDR2 SVGAGI. Per the study methods: Using reference gene primer amplification, nucleated cell counts were estimated. Sequencing was performed with immunoSEQ multiplex PCR; in TCRdb, only in-frame clones are kept and a portion is missing. That table supplies the V and J calls and clone size; D and trimming were determined from the DNA. The table has tens of thousands of clones, around 81% seen once. This clonotype was obtained from a woman of 80 years or more with acute or convalescent COVID-19. This sequence joins TRBV6-5 and TRBJ1-1, with TRBD1 matching 9 bases. Sequenced sample: peripheral blood. For the CDR3, the DNA is TGTGCCAGCAGTTCGAATCACAGGGGGCGCGGCACTGAAGCTTTCTTT. This sequence encodes CASSSNHRGRGTEAFF.